A selection of T cell receptor beta chains follows, all from one sample in a study of cytomegalovirus exposure and HLA in healthy donors. Here immunoSEQ multiplex PCR was the method, and the copy in TCRdb shows in-frame clones only, minus some. The table has fewer than 350,000 clones, 70% to 90% seen once. The sample comprised PBMCs. These receptors were obtained from a woman aged 18-29 years in good health and CMV-seronegative. Each CDR3 is given with its conserved first and last residue. The order of the fields is V gene, J gene, clone size, D gene, CDR3 DNA, CDR3 protein. D genes are given only for firm matches. Expanded clones are given a class, and other clones once, few, many or no size at all.

V gene: TRBV9; J gene: TRBJ1-5; clone size: .; D gene: TRBD1; CDR3 DNA: TGTGCCAGCAGCGCCCGACAGGGAATAAGGGTCCAGCCCCAGCATTTT; CDR3 protein: CASSARQGIRVQPQHF
V gene: TRBV21-1; J gene: TRBJ1-1; clone size: .; D gene: .; CDR3 DNA: TGTGCCAGCAGCAAAGAGTCAACAGGGGGAACTGAAGCTTTCTTT; CDR3 protein: CASSKESTGGTEAFF
V gene: TRBV9; J gene: TRBJ2-3; clone size: few; D gene: .; CDR3 DNA: TGTGCCAGCAGCCACGGGACTTCGAATACGCAGTATTTT; CDR3 protein: CASSHGTSNTQYF
V gene: TRBV6-1; J gene: TRBJ2-7; clone size: .; D gene: TRBD2; CDR3 DNA: TGTGCCAGCATAGTCGGGGGGGCGAATACCTACGAGCAGTACTTC; CDR3 protein: CASIVGGANTYEQYF
V gene: TRBV5-1; J gene: TRBJ2-1; clone size: .; D gene: .; CDR3 DNA: TGCGCCAGCAGCTTGGCCGCGGTAGAGTACAATGAGCAGTTCTTC; CDR3 protein: CASSLAAVEYNEQFF
V gene: TRBV27; J gene: TRBJ1-2; clone size: .; D gene: .; CDR3 DNA: TGTGCCACCCACTTAGGCAGGGGCTACACTAACTATGGCTACACCTTC; CDR3 protein: CATHLGRGYTNYGYTF
V gene: TRBV9; J gene: TRBJ2-7; clone size: .; D gene: TRBD2; CDR3 DNA: TGTGCCAGCAGCGTAGCGGGGGGGATCTACGAGCAGTACTTC; CDR3 protein: CASSVAGGIYEQYF
V gene: TRBV27; J gene: TRBJ1-2; clone size: .; D gene: .; CDR3 DNA: TGTGCCAGCAGTCTAATTTTCCATGGAGGGGAGCCTAACTATGGCTACACCTTC; CDR3 protein: CASSLIFHGGEPNYGYTF
V gene: TRBV7-9; J gene: TRBJ2-5; clone size: .; D gene: TRBD2; CDR3 DNA: TGTGCCAGCACCCTACCGGGACTAGCGGGGAAAGAGACCCAGTACTTC; CDR3 protein: CASTLPGLAGKETQYF
V gene: TRBV9; J gene: TRBJ2-7; clone size: .; D gene: .; CDR3 DNA: TGTGCCAGCAGCGGCAATCGGCTAGGAGGTGCCTACGAGCAGTACTTC; CDR3 protein: CASSGNRLGGAYEQYF
V gene: TRBV19; J gene: TRBJ1-1; clone size: .; D gene: .; CDR3 DNA: TGTGCCAGTAGGGACATCAACCCCTGGAACACTGAAGCTTTCTTT; CDR3 protein: CASRDINPWNTEAFF
V gene: TRBV13; J gene: TRBJ1-2; clone size: .; D gene: TRBD1; CDR3 DNA: TGTGCCAGCAGCTTAGGCGACAGGGGGACGGATGGCTACACCTTC; CDR3 protein: CASSLGDRGTDGYTF
V gene: TRBV13; J gene: TRBJ2-2; clone size: .; D gene: .; CDR3 DNA: TGTGCCAGCAGCCCCCGTTCGGGGGAGCTGTTTTTT; CDR3 protein: CASSPRSGELFF
V gene: TRBV15; J gene: TRBJ2-3; clone size: .; D gene: TRBD2; CDR3 DNA: TGTGCCACCAGCAGACTAGCGGGGAGCACAGATACGCAGTATTTT; CDR3 protein: CATSRLAGSTDTQYF
V gene: TRBV4-1; J gene: TRBJ1-4; clone size: .; D gene: .; CDR3 DNA: TGCGCCAGCAGCCAAGTATCCAGCGGAGAAAAACTGTTTTTT; CDR3 protein: CASSQVSSGEKLFF
V gene: TRBV14; J gene: TRBJ2-5; clone size: .; D gene: .; CDR3 DNA: TGTGCCAGCAGCCAAGCACGGTTACTACAAGAGACCCAGTACTTC; CDR3 protein: CASSQARLLQETQYF
V gene: TRBV30; J gene: TRBJ2-3; clone size: .; D gene: .; CDR3 DNA: TGTGCCTGGAGGCGGTTGGATACGCAGTATTTT; CDR3 protein: CAWRRLDTQYF
V gene: TRBV19; J gene: TRBJ2-5; clone size: .; D gene: TRBD1; CDR3 DNA: TGTGCCAGTACTCCGGGACAGGGATTTTGGGAGACCCAGTACTTC; CDR3 protein: CASTPGQGFWETQYF